A few counts support the clone carrying this T cell receptor beta chain. Its specificity is not known. This sample is part of a study of T cell repertoires in cytomegalovirus infection. Study-level background: Shared public TCR beta signatures pointed to both CMV infection and a matching HLA type. Study-level points and caveats: It was HLA-C-restricted CMV-specific TCR beta clonotypes that dominated the response ex vivo.

From the reads, TCRdb called clonotypes with MiXCR, one entry per CDR3 protein. The data show a few hundred thousand distinct CDR3 sequences, 8% to 10% seen once. The junction had 7 bases not matched to a gene; V was cut back by 6 bases and J by 5 bases. This CDR3 contains 14 residues. The specimen sequenced was PBMCs. The sequence was obtained from a human donor in good health (CMV status not recorded). Some clones in this sample may be carry-over from other donors' samples. The chain has TRBV12-3 or TRBV12-4 and TRBJ2-5, with 9 bases matching TRBD1. CDR3 residues: CASRETGGIETQYF. The CDR3 coding sequence is TGTGCCAGCAGGGAAACAGGGGGCATCGAGACCCAGTACTTC.